These 7 T cell receptor beta chains were all obtained from the same sample, sequenced in a study of cytomegalovirus exposure and HLA in healthy donors. Method: immunoSEQ multiplex PCR; TCRdb's copy keeps in-frame clones and lacks some. The sample includes fewer than 400,000 clones, 70% to 90% of them seen just once. Source material: PBMCs. The receptor set was obtained from a man between 25 and 39 years old in good health and CMV-seronegative.

The chain is built from TRBV5-4 and TRBJ2-1, with D tentatively TRBD2 (7 bases). V was clipped by 0 bases and J by 9 bases, with 19 bases between them. The CDR3 spans 16 residues. In germline, CDR1 is SGHNT, CDR2 YYREEE (reference sequence). The CDR3 region is CASSLAEKRGGGEQFF. CDR3 DNA sequence: TGTGCCAGCAGCTTGGCCGAAAAGCGGGGAGGGGGTGAGCAGTTCTTC.

The rearrangement joins TRBV30 to TRBJ2-7; 10 bases align to TRBD1. CDR1 is GTSNPN, CDR2 SVGIG, per germline (reference sequence). The CDR3 contains 23 residues. V shed 4 bases, J shed 3 bases, and the junction held 33 bases outside the gene matches. This CDR3 reads CAWILTRGQGCSPNLKPYYEQYF. Written as DNA, the CDR3 is TGTGCCTGGATACTGACAAGGGGACAGGGGTGTTCTCCCAACCTCAAACCATACTACGAGCAGTACTTC.

About this clone itself: Other DNA sequences of this sample code for an identical CDR3. The J gene is TRBJ2-5, the V gene TRBV19; 10 bases are a match to TRBD1. This CDR3 contains 13 residues. Unmatched junction bases numbered 2, after V lost 8 bases and J lost 2 bases. Germline CDR1 reads LNHDA; CDR2 reads SQIVND (reference sequence). The CDR3 DNA sequence: TGTGCCAGTCGGGACAGGGGACAAGAGACCCAGTACTTC. Encoded protein: CASRDRGQETQYF.

The genes are TRBV19 and TRBJ1-1, with D maybe TRBD1 (5 bases). The CDR3 has 15 amino acids. With 0 bases removed from V and 5 bases from J, the gap between germline ends came to 13 bases. CDR1 and CDR2 (germline): LNHDA, SQIVND (reference sequence). In DNA form, the CDR3 reads TGTGCCAGTAGTATAGATGGGGCCCGCGGAACTGAAGCTTTCTTT. The encoded protein is CASSIDGARGTEAFF.

This rearrangement joins TRBV2 to TRBJ2-1; 11 bases agree with TRBD1. Trimming removed 5 bases from V and 4 bases from J; junction bases left unmatched: 4. CDR3 length equals 15 residues. Germline loops: CDR1 SNHLY, CDR2 FYNNEI. The CDR3 is CASSPGQGAYNEQFF. The CDR3 nucleotides read TGTGCCAGCAGTCCTGGACAGGGGGCATACAATGAGCAGTTCTTC.

V is TRBV5-6 and J is TRBJ2-7; D might be TRBD1 (6 bases). Germline CDR1 and CDR2: SGHDT and YYEEEE. The length of the CDR3 is 12 residues. The V gene lost 0 bases and the J gene lost 6 bases, with 7 bases spanning the gap. This CDR3 is CASSLATGEQYF. CDR3 bases: TGTGCCAGCAGCTTGGCGACAGGCGAGCAGTACTTC.

The chain uses TRBV6-1 and TRBJ2-2; the D gene is possibly TRBD2 (6 bases). CDR3 length equals 14 residues. V was shortened by 9 bases and J by 4 bases, with 15 bases between the two germline ends. CDR1 is MNHNS and CDR2 is SASEGT in the germline V gene. In DNA form, the CDR3 reads TGTGCCAGGCCGGTGACTAGTTGCACCGGGGAGCTGTTTTTT. Protein: CARPVTSCTGELFF.